The rows below give T cell receptor beta chains drawn from one sample of a study of T cell responses to AZD1222 COVID-19 vaccine. Clones were sequenced by immunoSEQ multiplex PCR, and TCRdb holds only the in-frame ones, with some missing. The repertoire holds tens of thousands of clones, with less than 85% as singletons. This specimen consisted of peripheral blood, obtained on day 0 of AZD1222 vaccination. The receptors originated from an adult in good health. Both conserved end residues are part of each CDR3. D genes are given only for firm matches. Only part of the rows carry a size: once, few, many, or a class if the clone is expanded.

v_gene	d_gene	j_gene	abundance	CDR3nt	CDR3aa
TRBV6-5	NA	TRBJ2-7	NA	TGTGCCAGCAGTTACTCCCAGGCGGCAGGGGACTACGAGCAGTACTTC	CASSYSQAAGDYEQYF
TRBV11-2	TRBD1	TRBJ2-7	NA	TGTGCCAGCAGCTTAGCGCCCTGGGACAGGGTATTCTACGAGCAGTACTTC	CASSLAPWDRVFYEQYF
TRBV24-1	TRBD2	TRBJ2-1	NA	TGTGCCACCAGTGATTTCCTAACTAGCGGGGGGGCATTAATGCTCTTC	CATSDFLTSGGALMLF
TRBV10-3	NA	TRBJ2-2	NA	TGTGCCACCAGTTTCAGGGGGGATGAAACCGGGGAGCTGTTTTTT	CATSFRGDETGELFF
TRBV28	TRBD1	TRBJ1-6	NA	TGTGCCAGCCATTCCCTGGGACAGCCGAGCTCCTATAATTCACCCCTCCACTTT	CASHSLGQPSSYNSPLHF
TRBV4-3	TRBD1	TRBJ1-2	NA	TGCGCCAGCAGCCATCCCACCGACAGGGGGACTAACTATGGCTACACCTTC	CASSHPTDRGTNYGYTF
TRBV29-1	NA	TRBJ2-3	NA	TGCAGCGTTCAACCAGAATTGTGGAGGGATACGCAGTATTTT	CSVQPELWRDTQYF
TRBV12-5	TRBD1	TRBJ2-4	NA	TGTGCTAGTGGCCTTGGGACAGGGGATTTCGGCATTCAGTACTTC	CASGLGTGDFGIQYF
TRBV7-3	NA	TRBJ2-2	NA	TGTGCCAGCAGCTTAACGTCGGGCACGCGCACCGGGGAGCTGTTTTTT	CASSLTSGTRTGELFF
TRBV28	NA	TRBJ1-1	NA	TGTGCCAGCAGTCTAACAGGGAGGGACACTGAAGCTTTCTTT	CASSLTGRDTEAFF
TRBV4-2	TRBD1	TRBJ2-7	NA	TGTGCCAGCAGCCAACCGGGACAGGGAGACTACGAGCAGTACTTC	CASSQPGQGDYEQYF
TRBV28	NA	TRBJ1-2	NA	TGTGCCAGCAGCACCATCGTAGCAGACTATGGCTACACCTTC	CASSTIVADYGYTF
TRBV19	NA	TRBJ1-1	NA	TGTGCCAGTACCATGACTCTCCCTAACACTGAAGCTTTCTTT	CASTMTLPNTEAFF
TRBV19	NA	TRBJ1-5	few	TGTGCCAGTAGTTGGGGGTTAGATCAGCCCCAGCATTTT	CASSWGLDQPQHF
TRBV28	NA	TRBJ1-2	NA	TGTGCCAGCAAAGGCAGCTCACCGAGGAGGTACACCTTC	CASKGSSPRRYTF
TRBV11-2	NA	TRBJ1-6	NA	TGTGCCAGCAGCTCCGAGGCAAAGTTATCACCCCTCCACTTT	CASSSEAKLSPLHF
TRBV24-1	NA	TRBJ2-1	NA	TGTGCCACCAGTGATTTGCAGGCCTCCAATTACAATGAGCAGTTCTTC	CATSDLQASNYNEQFF
TRBV19	NA	TRBJ2-3	large	TGTGCCAGTAGGCTCAGTGGAGATACGCAGTATTTT	CASRLSGDTQYF
TRBV6-5	TRBD1	TRBJ2-7	NA	TGTGCCAGCGATGGACAGGGCTACGAGCAGTACTTC	CASDGQGYEQYF
TRBV30	NA	TRBJ1-4	NA	TGTGCCTGGAGTGTAACAGGACAAGCAGAAAAACTGTTTTTT	CAWSVTGQAEKLFF
TRBV7-2	TRBD2	TRBJ2-2	NA	TGTGCCAGCAGCTCCGGACTAGCGGGGATTAGCACCGGGGAGCTGTTTTTT	CASSSGLAGISTGELFF
TRBV2	TRBD2	TRBJ2-1	NA	TGTGCCAGCAGTGCCCCCGGGTTTTTAGCGGGGCTTAGCAATGAGCAGTTCTTC	CASSAPGFLAGLSNEQFF
TRBV7-2	NA	TRBJ1-1	NA	TGTGCCAGCAGCTTGGGAGAGAACACTGAAGCTTTCTTT	CASSLGENTEAFF
TRBV5-5	NA	TRBJ1-5	NA	TGTGCCAGCAGCTTGGACGGCTTTAGTCAGCCCCAGCATTTT	CASSLDGFSQPQHF
TRBV11-2	TRBD1	TRBJ1-6	few	TGTGCCAGCAGCTTAGCGGACAGGAGCTCCTATAATTCACCCCTCCACTTT	CASSLADRSSYNSPLHF
TRBV28	NA	TRBJ1-1	NA	TGTGCCAGCAGTGTCTCGTACCCGGGACGGGGGGCAAACACTGAAGCTTTCTTT	CASSVSYPGRGANTEAFF
TRBV21-1	NA	TRBJ2-5	NA	TGTGCCAGCAGCAATAGGGGCAGTCAAGAGACCCAGTACTTC	CASSNRGSQETQYF
TRBV7-2	TRBD2	TRBJ2-3	NA	TGTGCCAGCAGCTTTGGACGGGGGAGACCAGGGAGGGGCACAGATACGCAGTATTTT	CASSFGRGRPGRGTDTQYF
TRBV5-4	NA	TRBJ1-4	NA	TGTGCCAGCAGCTCCGTACCCGCGCGGGGGAAGAACGAAAAACTGTTTTTT	CASSSVPARGKNEKLFF
TRBV6-1	NA	TRBJ1-6	few	TGTGCCAGCAGTGAGCTTTCGGCAGGGGCTAATTCACCCCTCCACTTT	CASSELSAGANSPLHF
TRBV11-2	NA	TRBJ1-4	NA	TGTGCCAGCAGCTCATTAGGACAGCGTACAACTAATGAAAAACTGTTTTTT	CASSSLGQRTTNEKLFF
TRBV3-1/TRBV3-2	TRBD2	TRBJ2-3	NA	TGTGCCAGCAGCCAAGATAAAAGCGGGGGGGCCGGAGATACGCAGTATTTT	CASSQDKSGGAGDTQYF
TRBV28	NA	TRBJ2-2	NA	TGTGCCAGCAGCCTCTTCGGCGGGGAGCTGTTTTTT	CASSLFGGELFF
TRBV12-3/TRBV12-4	TRBD1	TRBJ2-7	NA	TGTGCCAGCAGTTTCACACAGGGGCTCGAGCAGTACTTC	CASSFTQGLEQYF
TRBV28	NA	TRBJ1-3	NA	TGTGCCAGCAGTTTATCACATGGGACTGGAAACACCATATATTTT	CASSLSHGTGNTIYF
TRBV20-1	NA	TRBJ2-7	NA	TGCAGTGCCCCCCAGGAGAACGAGCAGTACTTC	CSAPQENEQYF
TRBV7-2	NA	TRBJ2-3	large	TGTGCCAGCAGCTACGCCCCCACAGATACGCAGTATTTT	CASSYAPTDTQYF
TRBV5-1	NA	TRBJ1-1	NA	TGCGCCAGCAGCTCGGACAACACTGTGGTCACTGAAGCTTTCTTT	CASSSDNTVVTEAFF
TRBV27	NA	TRBJ2-5	NA	TGTGCCAGCAGGCGTCACGTTCTGGGGGAGACCCAGTACTTC	CASRRHVLGETQYF
TRBV10-3	NA	TRBJ2-7	NA	TGTGCCATCAGTGCAGGGTCCTACGAGCAGTACTTC	CAISAGSYEQYF
TRBV10-3	NA	TRBJ2-1	NA	TGTGCCATCAGTGAGCCATCGGAATACAATGAGCAGTTCTTC	CAISEPSEYNEQFF
TRBV6-5	NA	TRBJ1-6	NA	TGTGCCAGCAGAGAGCGGGGAACTAGTTCACCCCTCCACTTT	CASRERGTSSPLHF
TRBV7-8	NA	TRBJ2-7	few	TGTGCCAGCGTCGAGACGGCGGGCAACGAGCAGTACTTC	CASVETAGNEQYF
TRBV3-1/TRBV3-2	NA	TRBJ2-7	NA	TGTGCCAGCAGCCAAATCAGGCACGAGCAGTACTTC	CASSQIRHEQYF
TRBV27	NA	TRBJ1-2	NA	TGTGCCAGCAGTTTTGGGGGGCAGGCCTATGGCTACACCTTC	CASSFGGQAYGYTF
TRBV28	NA	TRBJ2-2	NA	TGTGCCAGCAGTTTAATGCAGGCCGCGAACACCGGGGAGCTGTTTTTT	CASSLMQAANTGELFF
TRBV6-6	TRBD1	TRBJ2-2	NA	TGTGCCAGCAGATTTAGGACAGGAACAACCGGGGAGCTGTTTTTT	CASRFRTGTTGELFF
TRBV7-9	NA	TRBJ2-1	NA	TGTGCCAGCAGCCTACAACGAGGACTATCTTACAATGAGCAGTTCTTC	CASSLQRGLSYNEQFF
TRBV7-2	NA	TRBJ2-3	NA	TGTGCCAGCAGCAAGGGACGTGGGCCAGATACGCAGTATTTT	CASSKGRGPDTQYF
TRBV28	TRBD1	TRBJ2-3	NA	TGTGCCAGCAGTCCAAGACAGGGGGCAGGGGATACGCAGTATTTT	CASSPRQGAGDTQYF
TRBV14	NA	TRBJ1-1	few	TGTGCCAGCAGCCAAGACCTTCCGGGGGGTAGGTCTGAAGCTTTCTTT	CASSQDLPGGRSEAFF
TRBV5-6	NA	TRBJ1-1	NA	TGTGCCAGCAGCTGGGGTAGCGAGGGGTTACGAAGAGCTTTCTTT	CASSWGSEGLRRAFF
TRBV13	TRBD2	TRBJ2-3	few	TGTGCCAGCAGCTCCACCTTCGGCGGGGGGGCAACAGATACGCAGTATTTT	CASSSTFGGGATDTQYF
TRBV6-5	NA	TRBJ1-1	NA	TGTGCCAGCAGTTACTCGATAGGGGCGTTGAACACTGAAGCTTTCTTT	CASSYSIGALNTEAFF
TRBV6-1	TRBD2	TRBJ2-1	once	TGTGCCAGCAGTGAATCCATAGCGGGGGGTCAGGATGAGCAGTTCTTC	CASSESIAGGQDEQFF
TRBV11-1	NA	TRBJ1-2	NA	TGTGCCAGCAGCAATTCCGGGGGACGCGGTGGCTACACCTTC	CASSNSGGRGGYTF
TRBV20-1	TRBD1	TRBJ1-2	NA	TGCAGTGCTAGTCTCATCCGGCTCGGGGGGACAGCGAACAACTATGGCTACACCTTC	CSASLIRLGGTANNYGYTF